What follows are 31 T cell receptor beta chains derived from one specimen sequenced in a study of shared clonotypes between healthy human individuals. Clones were read by immunoSEQ multiplex PCR, and TCRdb kept only the in-frame ones, dropping some. This sample yields about half a million clones, of which 65% to 80% are seen a single time; approximately 12% belongs to the top ten. What was sequenced was PBMCs. These receptor sequences come from a woman aged 40 to 50 in good health. Some clones in this sample may be carry-over from other donors' samples.

This sequence joins TRBV5-4 and TRBJ2-7; 7 positions match TRBD2. This CDR3 comprises 15 residues. V shed 0 bases, J shed 2 bases, and the junction held 5 bases outside the gene matches. Germline CDR1 and CDR2: SGHNT and YYREEE (reference sequence). CDR3 nucleotide sequence: TGTGCCAGCAGCTTGGCCGCGGGAGCACCCTACGAGCAGTACTTC. Translated, it gives CASSLAAGAPYEQYF.

The chain combines TRBV9 with TRBJ2-2; the D gene is possibly TRBD1 (6 bases). CDR3 length equals 16 residues. V was cut by 0 bases and J by 6 bases, with 15 bases left in between. Germline loops: CDR1 SGDLS, CDR2 YYNGEE. CDR3 loop: CASSVEGGTRPGELFF. The DNA for the CDR3 is TGTGCCAGCAGCGTAGAAGGGGGAACGAGGCCCGGGGAGCTGTTTTTT.

This rearrangement joins TRBV15 to TRBJ2-1; TRBD2 agrees at 11 bases. Per the germline V gene, CDR1 is LNHNV and CDR2 is YYDKDF (reference sequence). This CDR3 is built from 15 residues. With 0 bases clipped from V and 9 bases from J, the junction kept 4 bases outside the gene matches. The CDR3 sequence: CATSRELAGEGEQFF. DNA for the CDR3: TGTGCCACCAGCAGAGAACTAGCGGGAGAAGGTGAGCAGTTCTTC.

The chain couples TRBV10-2 to TRBJ2-1; maybe TRBD1 (7 bases). V was clipped by 8 bases and J by 3 bases, with 14 bases between them. CDR1 and CDR2 from the germline V gene are WSHSY and SAAADI. The CDR3 runs to 14 residues. The CDR3 nucleotides read TGCGCCAGCGGAGGGGGCATACTCTACAATGAGCAGTTCTTC. This codes for CASGGGILYNEQFF.

The chain combines TRBV7-6 with TRBJ1-2, with a weak D call TRBD1 (5 bases). The CDR3 is 13 amino acids. The germline V and J ends were trimmed by 5 bases and 3 bases, with 10 bases remaining between them. CDR1 and CDR2 from the germline V gene are SGHVS and FNYEAQ. The CDR3 region is CASSRGLHYGYTF. Here the CDR3 DNA reads TGTGCCAGCAGCCGGGGCCTCCACTATGGCTACACCTTC. Complete variable domain (other parts from reference TRBV7-6 and TRBJ1-2): GAGVSQSPRYKVTKRGQDVALRCDPISGHVSLYWYRQALGQGPEFLTYFNYEAQQDKSGLPNDRFSAERPEGSISTLTIQRTEQRDSAMYRCASSRGLHYGYTFGSGTRLTVV.

The genes are TRBV6-6 and TRBJ1-2; tentative D call: TRBD1 (5 bases). This CDR3 contains 13 residues. Germline values: CDR1 MNHNY, CDR2 SVGAGI (reference sequence). Trimming stripped 6 bases from V and 6 bases from J, with 14 bases between. Here the CDR3 reads CASRREGLNGYTF. The CDR3 bases are TGTGCCAGCAGGAGGGAGGGGTTGAATGGCTACACCTTC.

The V gene is TRBV11-3, the J gene TRBJ2-1, with D maybe TRBD2 (5 bases). Germline CDR1 and CDR2: SGHNT and YENEEA. CDR3 length equals 15 residues. The germline V and J ends were trimmed by 3 bases and 5 bases, with 14 bases remaining between them. The DNA of the CDR3 is TGTGCCAGCAGCTTTAGCGCCCTTTTAGACAATGAGCAGTTCTTC. It encodes CASSFSALLDNEQFF.

The gene calls are TRBV5-1 and TRBJ2-1, with D unresolved. With 4 bases removed from V and 2 bases from J, the gap between germline ends came to 10 bases. Per the germline V gene, CDR1 is SGHRS and CDR2 is YFSETQ. The CDR3 loop spans 14 amino acids. In nucleotides, the CDR3 is TGCGCCAGCAGCGAATCCCCCCCCTACAATGAGCAGTTCTTC. This encodes CASSESPPYNEQFF.

J is TRBJ2-7 and V is TRBV19, with D hard to call. Germline-derived CDR1 and CDR2 are LNHDA and SQIVND (reference sequence). The length of the CDR3 is 14 residues. Deletions cut 3 bases from V and 1 base from J, with 10 bases between. CDR3 protein: CASSIALASYEQYF. In nucleotides, the CDR3 is TGTGCCAGTAGTATCGCACTGGCTTCCTACGAGCAGTACTTC.

The chain combines TRBV4-1 with TRBJ2-5, with 9 nucleotides matching TRBD2. The junction had 10 bases not matched to a gene; V was cut back by 6 bases and J by 5 bases. The CDR3 is 15 residues long. Per the germline V gene, CDR1 is MGHRA and CDR2 is YSYEKL. This CDR3 is CASRAQAGGFETQYF. DNA for the CDR3: TGCGCCAGCAGAGCCCAGGCGGGAGGGTTCGAGACCCAGTACTTC.

This chain joins TRBV19 and TRBJ1-5; TRBD1 agrees at 10 bases. The CDR3 has 16 amino acids. In germline, CDR1 is LNHDA, CDR2 SQIVND (reference sequence). After removal of 3 bases from V and 6 bases from J, the junction contained 8 bases not matched to a gene. CDR3 sequence reads: CASSIPGTGERQPQHF. The CDR3 nucleotides are TGTGCCAGTAGTATCCCGGGGACAGGGGAACGTCAGCCCCAGCATTTT.

This clone was picked up one time. The genes are TRBV5-1 and TRBJ1-1, with unresolved D. Germline V gives CDR1 SGHRS, CDR2 YFSETQ. Trimming removed 6 bases from V and 1 base from J, with 10 bases in between. The CDR3 has 13 amino acids. CDR3 coding DNA: TGCGCCAGCACCTCCGACAAGAACACTGAAGCTTTCTTT. The encoded protein is CASTSDKNTEAFF.

This chain connects TRBV19 to TRBJ1-1; D call uncertain. CDR3 length: 13 residues. CDR1 and CDR2 from the germline V gene are LNHDA and SQIVND (reference sequence). The V end was cut by 3 bases, the J end by 1 base, with 6 bases between. Here the CDR3 reads CASSMVQNTEAFF. CDR3 coding DNA: TGTGCCAGTAGTATGGTACAGAACACTGAAGCTTTCTTT.

This clone was seen more than once but under ten times. V and J are TRBV7-2 and TRBJ2-3, with TRBD2 as a possible D gene (5 bases). The ends were cut back, 0 bases at V and 2 bases at J, with 15 bases in the middle. This CDR3 contains 17 residues. Germline CDR1 and CDR2: SGHTA and FQGNSA. CDR3: CASSLAPTGADTDTQYF. The DNA for the CDR3 is TGTGCCAGCAGCTTAGCCCCGACCGGAGCGGACACAGATACGCAGTATTTT.

The V call is TRBV4-2, the J call TRBJ2-1; 7 bases are shared with TRBD2. Trimming at V came to 4 bases and at J to 6 bases, leaving 12 bases not matched to a gene. The germline CDR1 and CDR2 sequences are LGHNA and YNFKEQ. This CDR3 is built from 16 residues. The CDR3 region has the DNA TGTGCCAGCAGCCCCACGGGAGGCCGTATTGGCAATGAGCAGTTCTTC. This encodes CASSPTGGRIGNEQFF.

Regarding this clone: This may stem from a read error, because a much larger clone lies one nucleotide away. A read error is likely, as this CDR3 ends without the conserved phenylalanine or tryptophan. J is TRBJ1-4 and V is TRBV5-1; no clear D. The V and J ends lost 4 bases and 0 bases respectively, with 7 bases between them. CDR1 is SGHRS and CDR2 is YFSETQ in the germline V gene. The CDR3 runs 14 residues. This CDR3 reads CASSPTTTNEKLFS. DNA of the CDR3: TGCGCCAGCAGCCCGACAACAACTAATGAAAAACTGTTTTCT.

The V call is TRBV6-1, the J call TRBJ1-4, with TRBD1 matching over 8 bases. The CDR3 is 13 residues long. With 2 bases clipped from V and 7 bases from J, the junction kept 0 bases outside the gene matches. Germline V gene data show CDR1 as MNHNS and CDR2 as SASEGT. The CDR3 sequence: CASSEQGAEKLFF. CDR3 sequence (DNA): TGTGCCAGCAGTGAACAGGGGGCTGAAAAACTGTTTTTT.

The chain links TRBV30 to TRBJ2-2; the D gene is possibly TRBD2 (5 bases). Germline CDR1 and CDR2: GTSNPN and SVGIG (reference sequence). The CDR3 runs to 14 residues. The germline V and J ends were trimmed by 0 bases and 6 bases, with 11 bases remaining between them. The CDR3 DNA sequence: TGTGCCTGGAGTGTAGCTCTAGCTCCCGGGGAGCTGTTTTTT. This gives the protein CAWSVALAPGELFF.

The rearrangement links TRBV6-1 to TRBJ2-7, with TRBD1 matching 8 bases. CDR1 MNHNS and CDR2 SASEGT come from the germline V gene. Trimming at V came to 8 bases and at J to 3 bases, leaving 6 bases not matched to a gene. The CDR3 sequence is 13 residues long. CDR3 amino acids: CASQQGGFYEQYF. The CDR3 bases are TGTGCCAGCCAACAGGGGGGATTCTACGAGCAGTACTTC.

V usage is TRBV5-1 and J usage is TRBJ1-4; 8 bases agree with TRBD1. Per germline, CDR1 SGHRS and CDR2 YFSETQ. The junction had 4 bases not matched to a gene; V was cut back by 3 bases and J by 3 bases. The CDR3 has 15 amino acids. The CDR3 DNA follows: TGCGCCAGCAGCTACCAGGGGGCAGCTAATGAAAAACTGTTTTTT. Encoded protein: CASSYQGAANEKLFF.

Concerning this clone: With a far larger clone one base away, a read error is the likely cause. The same CDR3 is also encoded by other DNA sequences in this sample. The V and J genes are TRBV4-3 and TRBJ2-7, with TRBD2 as a possible D gene (6 bases). The CDR3 covers 14 residues. Germline CDR1 is LGHNA and CDR2 is YSLEER. In DNA form, the CDR3 reads TGCGCCAGTAGCCAATTTGCGGGGCCCTACGAGCAGTACTTC. Residues: CASSQFAGPYEQYF.

The rearrangement links TRBV2 to TRBJ2-7, with 9 bases identical to TRBD2. CDR3 length: 15 amino acids. CDR1 and CDR2 from the germline V gene are SNHLY and FYNNEI. Losses at the gene ends were 2 bases for V and 7 bases for J; bases not matched to a gene: 9. CDR3 protein: CASSELTSGVREQYF. CDR3 DNA: TGTGCCAGCAGTGAATTGACTAGCGGCGTGCGGGAGCAGTACTTC.

The J gene is TRBJ1-5, the V gene TRBV2, with TRBD1 matching over 8 bases. The V gene's germline CDR1 is SNHLY and CDR2 FYNNEI. The trim removed 3 bases at V and 9 bases at J, leaving 7 bases unmatched. CDR3 length: 14 amino acids. The CDR3 is CASSETRGLGPQHF. For the CDR3, the DNA is TGTGCCAGCAGTGAGACCAGGGGGCTTGGGCCCCAGCATTTT.

This sequence joins TRBV18 and TRBJ2-3, with D unresolved. The germline gives CDR1 KGHSH, CDR2 LQKENI. V lost 0 bases, J lost 1 base, and 5 bases lay in between. The CDR3 is 14 residues long. The CDR3 region has the DNA TGTGCCAGCTCACCACCGTCGGGCACAGATACGCAGTATTTT. Translating gives CASSPPSGTDTQYF.

This clone has just one count. The same CDR3 can be traced to other DNA sequences in this sample. CDR3 amino acids: CSARDRETQYF. In nucleotides, the CDR3 is TGCAGTGCTAGAGATCGAGAGACCCAGTACTTC. This chain uses TRBV20-1 with TRBJ2-5; D call uncertain. Looked up from germline, CDR1 is DFQATT and CDR2 is SNEGSKA (reference sequence). V lost 0 bases and J 4 bases, leaving 3 bases between the germline ends. This CDR3 is 11 amino acids long.

The chain employs TRBV6-1 and TRBJ2-3; D remains unclear. Trimming removed 2 bases from V and 1 base from J, with 7 bases in between. The germline CDR1 and CDR2 sequences are MNHNS and SASEGT. This CDR3 is 14 amino acids long. CDR3 sequence reads: CASSEQARTDTQYF. The CDR3 nucleotides are TGTGCCAGCAGTGAACAAGCCCGCACAGATACGCAGTATTTT.

This chain connects TRBV6-1 to TRBJ2-7; D might be TRBD2 (6 bases). Germline V lookup: CDR1 MNHNS, CDR2 SASEGT. The V gene lost 1 base and the J gene lost 12 bases, with 16 bases spanning the gap. This CDR3 contains 13 residues. The CDR3 region is CASSEEMGGRLYF. DNA for the CDR3: TGTGCCAGCAGTGAAGAGATGGGGGGTCGGCTGTACTTC.

Ten or more counts support this clone. V is TRBV6-1 and J is TRBJ2-1; 10 nucleotides agree with TRBD1. Germline V gene data show CDR1 as MNHNS and CDR2 as SASEGT. Germline trimming cut 1 base from V and 4 bases from J; bases unmatched to any gene: 1. CDR3 length: 15 amino acids. CDR3 loop: CASSEEGQGYNEQFF. CDR3 bases: TGTGCCAGCAGTGAAGAGGGACAGGGGTACAATGAGCAGTTCTTC.

This clone has more than one count but fewer than ten. The chain is built from TRBV6-6 and TRBJ2-1; D is undetermined. Between the trimmed V and J ends, which lost 2 bases and 6 bases, there was a span of 17 bases. Germline V gene lookup returns CDR1 MNHNY and CDR2 SVGAGI (reference sequence). This CDR3 comprises 16 residues. In DNA, the CDR3 is TGTGCCAGCAGTTACGCCCAGACCACATATGGCAATGAGCAGTTCTTC. Protein: CASSYAQTTYGNEQFF.

On this clone itself: The final CDR3 position lacks the conserved phenylalanine or tryptophan, pointing to a likely read error. It is unclear where the CDR3 begins or ends on the DNA, so no DNA is shown, and the CDR3 is as TCRdb lists it. The chain couples TRBV6-1 to TRBJ2-7. The germline V gene has CDR1 MNHNS and CDR2 SASEGT. With termini counted, the CDR3 has 12 amino acids. Here the CDR3 reads CASSESGTALRY.

The chain carries TRBV4-1 and TRBJ2-1, with D unresolved. CDR3 length: 12 residues. In germline, CDR1 is MGHRA, CDR2 YSYEKL. V lost 0 bases and J lost 10, with 7 bases in between. The CDR3 region has the DNA TGCGCCAGCAGCCAAGATCCCTCAGAGCAGTTCTTC. Its protein product is CASSQDPSEQFF.